This TCR beta chain emerged from a study of a mutant IDH1 vaccine in newly diagnosed glioma. The sample's time point: baseline, week 1 (first vaccination visit). Treatment specified: pre-vaccination baseline after standard-of-care therapy. Sequenced by immunoSEQ multiplex PCR; TCRdb stores in-frame clones only, minus some. Among 50,000 to 65,000 clones listed, around three quarters were seen once. This receptor was identified in a woman aged 35 to 49 with glioma. The input for sequencing was PBMCs, taken from a glioma patient treated with radiotherapy, temozolomide or both.

The CDR3 DNA sequence: TGCAGTGCCAGGACTGGAGAGACCCAGTACTTC. Amino acid sequence: CSARTGETQYF. The rearrangement uses TRBV20-1 and TRBJ2-5; maybe TRBD2 (5 bases). Germline-derived CDR1 and CDR2 are DFQATT and SNEGSKA (reference sequence). The CDR3 length is 11 residues. V was pared by 6 bases and J by 4 bases, with 9 bases between.